These 29 T cell receptor beta chains were all obtained from the same sample, sequenced in a study of blood T cell repertoires in COVID-19. Sequencing was performed with immunoSEQ multiplex PCR; in TCRdb, only in-frame clones are kept and a portion is missing. Of more than 70,000 clones listed, 75% to 85% were seen once; the top ten hold around 29%. Sequenced: peripheral blood. The receptor set was obtained from a human donor in a cohort sampled during active COVID-19.

The CDR3 spells CASSLPTGTGEKNEQFF. The DNA for the CDR3 is TGTGCCAGCAGCTTGCCTACCGGGACAGGGGAAAAGAATGAGCAGTTCTTC. The rearrangement joins TRBV7-3 to TRBJ2-1; 10 positions match TRBD1. Trimming at V came to 3 bases and at J to 7 bases, leaving 12 bases not matched to a gene. CDR1 and CDR2 (germline): SGHTA, FQGTGA. The CDR3 length is 17 residues.

This clone was counted once. In DNA, the CDR3 is TGTGCCAGCAGTGGGGACAGGACCAACCCCTACGAGCAGTACTTC. Its translation: CASSGDRTNPYEQYF. The chain combines TRBV2 with TRBJ2-7, with 8 bases that match TRBD1. The V segment lost 4 bases and the J segment 2 bases; nucleotides outside the gene matches: 7. The length of the CDR3 is 15 residues. Germline V CDR1 and CDR2: SNHLY, FYNNEI.

The chain carries TRBV10-1 and TRBJ2-1; TRBD2 matches at 10 bases. The germline V gene has CDR1 WNHNN and CDR2 SYGVQD (reference sequence). The J segment lost 0 bases and the V segment lost 6 bases, leaving 5 bases of the junction unmatched. This CDR3 contains 16 residues. The CDR3 DNA is TGCGCCAGCAGCGAGAGCGGGGGGGCCTCCTACAATGAGCAGTTCTTC. Translating gives CASSESGGASYNEQFF.

This sequence joins TRBV5-1 and TRBJ1-2; 9 bases fit TRBD1. The CDR3 is made up of 15 amino acids. The V and J ends lost 0 bases and 6 bases, in that order; junction bases with no gene match: 6. Per the germline V gene, CDR1 is SGHRS and CDR2 is YFSETQ. The CDR3 DNA is TGCGCCAGCAGCTTGGCCACAGGGGGCGCGGATGGCTACACCTTC. Translating gives CASSLATGGADGYTF.

This chain links TRBV29-1 with TRBJ2-7; 7 positions agree with TRBD1. J was trimmed by 2 bases and V by 6 bases; bases with no gene match: 7. Per germline, CDR1 SQVTM and CDR2 ANQGSEA. The CDR3 is made up of 13 amino acids. CDR3 sequence: CSVADRRPYEQYF. For the CDR3, the DNA is TGCAGCGTCGCGGACAGGAGACCCTACGAGCAGTACTTC.

Written as DNA, the CDR3 is TGTGCCAGCAGCGTAGAGGGTCACACAGGGGGCACCGGGGAGCTGTTTTTT. This sequence encodes CASSVEGHTGGTGELFF. The V call is TRBV9, the J call TRBJ2-2; 8 bases align to TRBD1. Trimming took 0 bases from V and 4 from J; bases not matched to a gene: 8. From germline, CDR1 is SGDLS and CDR2 YYNGEE. This CDR3 has 17 residues.

The V and J genes are TRBV7-9 and TRBJ2-7; D may be TRBD2 (7 bases). Trimming removed 5 bases from V and 6 bases from J, with 17 bases in between. Germline CDR1 is SEHNR and CDR2 is FQNEAQ (reference sequence). The CDR3 is 14 residues long. CDR3 DNA: TGTGCCAGCAGCGGGGGGGCCGGGGGCGCCGAGCAGTACTTC. This encodes CASSGGAGGAEQYF.

This chain links TRBV2 with TRBJ1-2; 7 bases match TRBD1. The CDR3 contains 13 residues. CDR1 and CDR2 (germline): SNHLY, FYNNEI. V trimming: 4 bases; J trimming: 7 bases; junction bases outside the gene matches: 6. The CDR3 sequence: CASSGTGTGGYTF. In DNA, the CDR3 is TGTGCCAGCAGTGGGACAGGTACCGGTGGCTACACCTTC.

V is TRBV20-1 and J is TRBJ2-7; unclear D gene. CDR1 and CDR2 (germline): DFQATT, SNEGSKA (reference sequence). The CDR3 sequence is 11 residues long. The CDR3 DNA is TGCAGCGCCAACTTCCCCTACGAGCAGTACTTC. It codes for CSANFPYEQYF.

This chain links TRBV27 with TRBJ2-3, with 7 bases aligning to TRBD2. This CDR3 spans 16 amino acids. The ends lost 1 base at V and 0 bases at J; junction bases unmatched: 4. Germline V CDR1 and CDR2: MNHEY, SMNVEV (reference sequence). The CDR3 reads CASSLYGAGSTDTQYF. The CDR3 DNA sequence: TGTGCCAGCAGTTTATACGGAGCGGGGAGCACAGATACGCAGTATTTT.

The rearrangement links TRBV7-9 to TRBJ2-3, with D uncertain. Deletions cut 3 bases from V and 4 bases from J, with 8 bases between. The germline gives CDR1 SEHNR, CDR2 FQNEAQ (reference sequence). The CDR3 extends over 13 amino acids. The chain's CDR3 is CASSLAPADTQYF. The CDR3 DNA is TGTGCCAGCAGCTTGGCCCCCGCAGATACGCAGTATTTT.

This clone has only a few counts. The V call is TRBV7-3, the J call TRBJ1-6, with D perhaps TRBD1 (5 bases). Trimming pared 1 base from V and 7 bases from J, leaving 11 bases between. Looked up from germline, CDR1 is SGHTA and CDR2 is FQGTGA. This CDR3 is 15 amino acids long. The CDR3 nucleotides read TGTGCCAGCAGCTTAATCCGACAGTGGAATTCACCCCTCCACTTT. Its protein is CASSLIRQWNSPLHF.

This clone was recorded a few times. The chain employs TRBV9 and TRBJ1-3, with 9 positions matching TRBD1. Germline lookup yields CDR1 SGDLS and CDR2 YYNGEE. The J segment lost 4 bases and the V segment lost 3 bases, leaving 5 bases of the junction unmatched. This CDR3 contains 15 residues. Here the CDR3 DNA reads TGTGCCAGCAGCGGCGGGACAGGGTGGGGAAACACCATATATTTT. This gives the protein CASSGGTGWGNTIYF.

V gene TRBV14 combines with J gene TRBJ2-5; 10 bases are a match to TRBD1. V lost 4 bases and J lost 4; bases outside the gene matches: 0. The CDR3 loop spans 13 amino acids. Germline V lookup: CDR1 SGHDN, CDR2 FVKESK. The CDR3 loop reads CASSRDRGETQYF. The CDR3 DNA is TGTGCCAGCAGCCGGGACAGGGGAGAGACCCAGTACTTC.

To note about this clone: Other nucleotide sequences from this sample produce the same CDR3. The chain has TRBV5-1 and TRBJ1-1, with D possibly being TRBD1 (5 bases). CDR1 and CDR2 from the germline V gene are SGHRS and YFSETQ. The CDR3 contains 15 residues. V lost 0 bases, J lost 2 bases, and 11 bases lay in between. The CDR3 protein is CASSLVGGRNTEAFF. For the CDR3, the DNA is TGCGCCAGCAGCTTGGTCGGGGGACGCAACACTGAAGCTTTCTTT.

This clone has a handful of counts. The chain links TRBV3-1 (or the pseudogene TRBV3-2) to TRBJ1-6; TRBD1 matches 7 bases. The CDR3 contains 16 residues. Losses at the gene ends were 5 bases for V and 9 bases for J; bases not matched to a gene: 13. CDR1 and CDR2 (germline): LGHDT, YNNKEL (reference sequence). In nucleotides, the CDR3 is TGTGCCAGCAGCTTAAGGACAGGAACGGTAATTTCACCCCTCCACTTT. It is translated as CASSLRTGTVISPLHF.

The V gene is TRBV4-1, the J gene TRBJ2-3; TRBD2 matches 10 bases. Germline V gene sequence: CDR1 MGHRA, CDR2 YSYEKL. Trimming took 1 base from V and 5 from J; bases not matched to a gene: 12. The CDR3 sequence is 18 residues long. As DNA, the CDR3 is TGCGCCAGCAGCCAAGGGCCTAGCGGGGGTGGGGGTCAAGATACGCAGTATTTT. This encodes CASSQGPSGGGGQDTQYF.

The chain has TRBV21-1 and TRBJ2-7; the DNA was not used to check the table's D call, TRBD1. TRBV21-1 constitutes a pseudogene. The CDR3 loop spans 14 amino acids. CDR3 DNA sequence: TGTGCCACCGAAAGACAGCGTGCTACCTACGAGCAGTACTTC. Protein: CATERQRATYEQYF.

J is TRBJ1-1 and V is TRBV5-1, with a possible D match to TRBD1 (6 bases). Trimming shortened V by 0 bases and J by 5 bases, and 8 bases separated the two germline ends. Germline V gene sequence: CDR1 SGHRS, CDR2 YFSETQ. This CDR3 region has 13 residues. CDR3: CASSLAGETEAFF. The CDR3 DNA follows: TGCGCCAGCAGCTTGGCAGGGGAGACTGAAGCTTTCTTT.

There are many counts of this clone. This chain connects TRBV6-1 to TRBJ1-5; possible D gene TRBD1, 5 bases. Per the germline V gene, CDR1 is MNHNS and CDR2 is SASEGT. The CDR3 extends over 13 amino acids. Trimming left V 3 bases short and J 4 bases short, with 7 bases between. CDR3 sequence: CASSETENQPQHF. CDR3 nucleotide sequence: TGTGCCAGCAGTGAGACAGAAAATCAGCCCCAGCATTTT.

This chain joins TRBV3-1 (or the pseudogene TRBV3-2) and TRBJ1-6; no reliable D call. CDR1 is LGHDT and CDR2 is YNNKEL in the germline V gene (reference sequence). The CDR3 contains 14 residues. The ends were cut back, 1 base at V and 7 bases at J, with 8 bases in the middle. CDR3 residues: CASSQVQANSPLHF. CDR3 DNA sequence: TGTGCCAGCAGCCAAGTTCAGGCAAATTCACCCCTCCACTTT.

The chain combines TRBV6-5 with TRBJ2-1; TRBD2 agrees at 9 bases. Per the germline V gene, CDR1 is MNHEY and CDR2 is SVGAGI. This CDR3 has 14 amino acids. Losses at the gene ends were 7 bases for V and 3 bases for J; bases not matched to a gene: 4. The CDR3 sequence is CASKTAGGYNEQFF. For the CDR3, the DNA is TGTGCCAGCAAGACAGCGGGGGGCTACAATGAGCAGTTCTTC.

This rearrangement joins TRBV3-1 (or the pseudogene TRBV3-2) to TRBJ1-6, with D tentatively TRBD1 (6 bases). CDR1 and CDR2 (germline): LGHDT, YNNKEL (reference sequence). The CDR3 is 15 residues long. V was trimmed by 7 bases and J by 6 bases, leaving 16 bases between them. The CDR3 is CASKSQGQPNSPLHF. CDR3 sequence (DNA): TGTGCCAGCAAATCCCAAGGACAGCCTAATTCACCCCTCCACTTT.

The chain combines TRBV19 with TRBJ1-2; TRBD1 might be the D (5 bases). Germline V gene sequence: CDR1 LNHDA, CDR2 SQIVND (reference sequence). Trimming removed 6 bases at V and 4 bases at J, with 9 bases between. There are 12 residues in the CDR3. The DNA of the CDR3 is TGTGCCAGTAGGCTGCAGGGCTATGGCTACACCTTC. The encoded protein is CASRLQGYGYTF.

The V call is TRBV18, the J call TRBJ2-7; tentative D call: TRBD1 (5 bases). V gave up 5 bases and J gave up 2 bases, with 10 bases separating them. The CDR3 runs to 13 residues. Germline values: CDR1 KGHSH, CDR2 LQKENI. This CDR3 reads CASSGAGAYEQYF. The CDR3 bases are TGTGCCAGCTCAGGGGCAGGAGCCTACGAGCAGTACTTC. Variable domain in full (rest from reference TRBV18 and TRBJ2-7): NAGVMQNPRHLVRRRGQEARLRCSPMKGHSHVYWYRQLPEEGLKFMVYLQKENIIDESGMPKERFSAEFPKEGPSILRIQQVVRGDSAAYFCASSGAGAYEQYFGPGTRLTVT.

V is TRBV24-1 and J is TRBJ2-3; possible D gene TRBD2, 7 bases. Germline assignment: CDR1 KGHDR and CDR2 SFDVKD. CDR3 length: 16 residues. The V gene lost 7 bases and the J gene lost 0 bases, with 16 bases spanning the gap. The CDR3 reads CATRGLGGQSTDTQYF. The CDR3 bases are TGTGCCACCAGGGGCCTCGGGGGGCAGAGCACAGATACGCAGTATTTT.

V usage is TRBV5-4 and J usage is TRBJ2-5; 7 bases are shared with TRBD1. The CDR3 is 14 residues long. Trimming at V came to 2 bases and at J to 5 bases, leaving 6 bases not matched to a gene. The germline CDR1 and CDR2 sequences are SGHNT and YYREEE (reference sequence). The CDR3 DNA reads TGTGCCAGCAGCTTCCGACAGGGTACGGAGACCCAGTACTTC. This encodes CASSFRQGTETQYF. Based on the CDR3 plus reference TRBV5-4 and TRBJ2-5, the full variable domain is ETGVTQSPTHLIKTRGQQVTLRCSSQSGHNTVSWYQQALGQGPQFIFQYYREEENGRGNFPPRFSGLQFPNYSSELNVNALELDDSALYLCASSFRQGTETQYFGPGTRLLVL.

The CDR3 nucleotides are TGCGCCAGCAGCCAAGGACAGGGTAGCAATCAGCCCCAGCATTTT. This gives the protein CASSQGQGSNQPQHF. The J gene is TRBJ1-5, the V gene TRBV4-1, with TRBD1 matching over 7 bases. The germline V gene has CDR1 MGHRA and CDR2 YSYEKL. V was clipped by 1 base and J by 0 bases; unmatched bases: 0. The CDR3 is 15 residues long.

This rearrangement joins TRBV4-1 to TRBJ2-1; 7 bases fit TRBD1. Trimming cost V 3 bases and J 8 bases; bases outside gene matches: 7. The CDR3 consists of 14 residues. CDR1 is MGHRA and CDR2 is YSYEKL in the germline V gene. CDR3 in amino acids: CASSQLSQGHEQFF. In DNA form, the CDR3 reads TGCGCCAGCAGCCAGTTGTCACAGGGGCATGAGCAGTTCTTC.